The 3 T cell receptor beta chains below were found in one sample sequenced in a study of shared clonotypes between healthy human individuals. Only in-frame clones appear in the TCRdb table, and some are missing; sequencing was by immunoSEQ multiplex PCR. The sample has around 200,000 clones, around 63% seen once; the top ten hold about 10%. Material for sequencing was memory CD4+ T cells sorted from blood. Stated subset: CD45RA-negative fraction. The receptors here all came from a man aged 25 to 40 in good health.

Points on this clone: The same CDR3 is also encoded by other DNA sequences in this sample. The rearrangement joins TRBV2 to TRBJ2-5; D uncertain. This CDR3 comprises 12 residues. The germline V gene has CDR1 SNHLY and CDR2 FYNNEI. Trimming removed 4 bases from V and 2 bases from J, with 5 bases in between. CDR3 region: CASSALQETQYF. Written as DNA, the CDR3 is TGTGCCAGCAGTGCGCTTCAAGAGACCCAGTACTTC.

The V gene is TRBV7-6, the J gene TRBJ2-7; weak D call: TRBD1 (5 bases). The V gene's germline CDR1 is SGHVS and CDR2 FNYEAQ. The CDR3 is 15 amino acids. V dropped 0 bases and J dropped 4 bases, with 13 bases sitting between them. CDR3 sequence: CASSLAADTSYEQYF. For the CDR3, the DNA is TGTGCCAGCAGCTTAGCTGCGGACACGTCTTACGAGCAGTACTTC.

The chain combines TRBV11-2 with TRBJ2-7; 8 nucleotides align to TRBD2. The V segment lost 5 bases and the J segment 0 bases; nucleotides outside the gene matches: 3. This CDR3 comprises 14 residues. Per germline, CDR1 SGHAT and CDR2 FQNNGV. The DNA for the CDR3 is TGTGCCAGCAGCCTACGGGGGGGCTCCTACGAGCAGTACTTC. As protein: CASSLRGGSYEQYF.